These 16 T cell receptor beta chains were all obtained from the same sample, sequenced in a study of blood T cells in healthy people across ages. A second PCR, run for roughly 7 to 11 cycles, used a sample-barcoded 5' primer plus a J-beta primer mix. Each CDR3 protein is one row after TCRdb ran MiXCR on the 5' RACE reads. Found here are about 670,000 distinct CDR3 sequences, under 65% of them singletons; the top ten hold about 14%. Sequenced material: blood. The source of these receptors is a woman of 80 years or more in good health.

On this clonotype itself: It may be a read error: a sequence one base away is much more abundant. This rearrangement joins TRBV27 to TRBJ2-1, with D perhaps TRBD1 (5 bases). The CDR3 loop spans 13 amino acids. Trimming pared 7 bases from V and 10 bases from J, leaving 17 bases between. Germline V gene lookup returns CDR1 MNHEY and CDR2 SMNVEV (reference sequence). The CDR3 is CASKPTDNYEQFF. The CDR3 coding sequence is TGTGCCAGCAAACCGACAGATAACTACGAGCAGTTCTTC.

This rearrangement joins TRBV20-1 to TRBJ2-3; 8 bases align to TRBD2. This CDR3 has 14 residues. After removal of 3 bases from V and 1 base from J, the junction contained 3 bases not matched to a gene. From germline, CDR1 is DFQATT and CDR2 SNEGSKA (reference sequence). The CDR3 coding sequence is TGCAGTGCTAGTGTACTAGCGGGCACAGATACGCAGTATTTT. Protein sequence: CSASVLAGTDTQYF.

This chain connects TRBV12-3 or TRBV12-4 to TRBJ2-5, with D possibly being TRBD2 (7 bases). V gave up 4 bases and J gave up 1 base, with 10 bases separating them. This CDR3 has 14 amino acids. The CDR3 sequence: CASSYGGLQETQYF. The CDR3 nucleotides read TGTGCCAGCAGTTACGGGGGGCTCCAAGAGACCCAGTACTTC.

In its sample, this clonotype was seen many times. The V and J genes are TRBV7-2 and TRBJ2-7, with D maybe TRBD1 (6 bases). The CDR3 has 12 amino acids. Deletions cut 1 base from V and 11 bases from J, with 12 bases between. Germline lookup yields CDR1 SGHTA and CDR2 FQGNSA. The CDR3 protein is CASSLGIGTKYF. CDR3 nucleotide sequence: TGTGCCAGCAGCTTAGGAATAGGGACAAAGTACTTC.

The V gene is TRBV7-2, the J gene TRBJ1-3, with D maybe TRBD1 (5 bases). The CDR3 is made up of 15 amino acids. Trimming removed 6 bases from V and 0 bases from J, with 12 bases in between. The germline V gene has CDR1 SGHTA and CDR2 FQGNSA. The CDR3 sequence is CASSRQSLSGNTIYF. CDR3 bases: TGTGCCAGCAGTCGACAGAGCCTCTCTGGAAACACCATATATTTT. Variable domain in full (rest from reference TRBV7-2 and TRBJ1-3): GAGVSQSPSNKVTEKGKDVELRCDPISGHTALYWYRQSLGQGLEFLIYFQGNSAPDKSGLPSDRFSAERTGGSVSTLTIQRTQQEDSAVYLCASSRQSLSGNTIYFGEGSWLTVV.

This clonotype was recorded only once. Possible read error: a much larger clone is one base away. This chain links TRBV24-1 with TRBJ2-3, with 10 positions matching TRBD2. The CDR3 runs to 15 residues. In germline, CDR1 is KGHDR, CDR2 SFDVKD. CDR3 amino acids: CATGDSSGRTDTQYF. DNA for the CDR3: TGTGCCACCGGTGACTCTAGCGGGAGAACAGATACGCAGTATTTT.

In its sample, this clonotype was seen once. A much larger clone is a single base away; this may be a read error. The genes are TRBV20-1 and TRBJ1-6, with a tentative D call TRBD1 (5 bases). The CDR3 spans 14 residues. Germline values: CDR1 DFQATT, CDR2 SNEGSKA (reference sequence). V was trimmed by 6 bases and J by 5 bases, leaving 14 bases between them. CDR3 in DNA: TGCAGTGCAACAATCGGGGGGAATAATTCACCCCTCCACTTT. Protein product: CSATIGGNNSPLHF.

This clonotype has more than one count but fewer than ten. Given a much more abundant clone one base away, this may be a read error. CDR3 DNA sequence: TGCGCCAGCAGCTTGGGGCCGACCTGCGAGCAGTACTTC. It translates to CASSLGPTCEQYF. This sequence joins TRBV5-1 and TRBJ2-4; D gene uncertain. The end of the DNA aligns better with TRBJ2-7, so the J call may be wrong. The germline gives CDR1 SGHRS, CDR2 YFSETQ. This CDR3 has 13 amino acids.

Note on this clonotype: At one of its ends the junction is not consistent with the germline gene, which may arise from a read error. The chain uses TRBV12-3 or TRBV12-4 and TRBJ1-2; D is perhaps TRBD1 (5 bases). The CDR3 length is 16 residues. CDR3 protein: CAISLWGGQGLDGYTF. In DNA, the CDR3 is TGTGCCATCAGTCTTTGGGGGGGTCAGGGCCTGGATGGCTACACCTTC.

This rearrangement joins TRBV6-1 to TRBJ2-7, with D possibly being TRBD2 (6 bases). CDR1 MNHNS and CDR2 SASEGT come from the germline V gene. The V end was cut by 1 base, the J end by 4 bases, with 17 bases between. The CDR3 sequence is 16 residues long. As DNA, the CDR3 is TGTGCCAGCAGTGAAGGCGGAGGGACTCCCCTTTACGAGCAGTACTTC. Protein sequence: CASSEGGGTPLYEQYF.

The genes are TRBV5-1 and TRBJ1-2; a possible D gene is TRBD1 (5 bases). This CDR3 is 18 amino acids long. Germline-derived CDR1 and CDR2 are SGHRS and YFSETQ. Trimming took 0 bases from V and 0 from J, leaving 18 bases between them. CDR3 loop: CASSLAGNSNPANYGYTF. The CDR3 bases are TGCGCCAGCAGCTTGGCAGGGAACTCCAACCCAGCTAACTATGGCTACACCTTC.

The V call is TRBV3-1, the J call TRBJ2-3, with 12 bases fitting TRBD2. The germline CDR1 and CDR2 sequences are LGHDT and YNNKEL (reference sequence). CDR3 length: 18 residues. V trimming: 5 bases; J trimming: 0 bases; junction bases outside the gene matches: 9. The CDR3 nucleotides read TGTGCCAGCAGCAAACGGACTAGCGGGGCGCTTAGCACAGATACGCAGTATTTT. Translating it yields CASSKRTSGALSTDTQYF.

The CDR3 sequence is CASAPPGLGNSYEQYF. The CDR3 DNA follows: TGTGCCAGCGCCCCACCGGGACTAGGCAATTCCTACGAGCAGTACTTC. This chain uses TRBV27 with TRBJ2-7; the match to TRBD2 covers 8 bases. J was trimmed by 1 base and V by 8 bases; bases with no gene match: 13. The CDR3 length is 16 residues. Germline V gene sequence: CDR1 MNHEY, CDR2 SMNVEV (reference sequence).

J is TRBJ1-5 and V is TRBV20-1; D is ambiguous. CDR1 and CDR2 from the germline V gene are DFQATT and SNEGSKA (reference sequence). CDR3 length: 14 residues. The V end lost 4 bases, the J end lost 0 bases, and 10 bases lay between the germline ends. This CDR3 reads CSAIGDYSNQPQHF. In nucleotides, the CDR3 is TGCAGTGCTATTGGGGATTATAGCAATCAGCCCCAGCATTTT.

The chain has TRBV6-5 and TRBJ1-2; D is undetermined. CDR1 and CDR2 (germline): MNHEY, SVGAGI. The CDR3 loop spans 14 amino acids. Trimming took off 7 bases at V and 6 bases at J, with 18 bases between the two ends. The CDR3 region has the DNA TGTGCCAGCAAACCAAGGGAGTCAAGGCATGGCTACACCTTC. It encodes CASKPRESRHGYTF.

Concerning this clonotype itself: A single base separates this from a much larger clone, so it may be a read error. This chain connects TRBV20-1 to TRBJ2-3; TRBD2 matches 10 bases. This CDR3 has 14 amino acids. CDR1 DFQATT and CDR2 SNEGSKA come from the germline V gene (reference sequence). Germline trimming cut 8 bases from V and 3 bases from J; bases unmatched to any gene: 8. The CDR3 DNA reads as TGCAGTACTGACCCTAGCGGGAGAACAGATACGCAGTATTTT. Translation gives CSTDPSGRTDTQYF.